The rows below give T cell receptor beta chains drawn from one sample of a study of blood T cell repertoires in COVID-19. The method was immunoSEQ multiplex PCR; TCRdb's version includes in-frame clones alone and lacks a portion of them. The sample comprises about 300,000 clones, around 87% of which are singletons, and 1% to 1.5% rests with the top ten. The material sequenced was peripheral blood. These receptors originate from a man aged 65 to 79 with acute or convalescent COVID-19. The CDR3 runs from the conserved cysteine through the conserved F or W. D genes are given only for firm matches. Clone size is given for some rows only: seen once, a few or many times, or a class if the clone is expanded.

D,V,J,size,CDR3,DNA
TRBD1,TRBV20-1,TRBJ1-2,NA,CSASCPTLPQGMGYGYTF,TGCAGTGCTAGTTGCCCGACACTACCACAGGGGATGGGGTATGGCTACACCTTC
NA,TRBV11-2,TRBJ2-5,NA,CASSGGSQETQYF,TGTGCCAGCAGTGGCGGATCTCAAGAGACCCAGTACTTC
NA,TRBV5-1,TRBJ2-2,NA,CASRETLRGTGELFF,TGCGCCAGCCGGGAAACACTGCGGGGCACCGGGGAGCTGTTTTTT
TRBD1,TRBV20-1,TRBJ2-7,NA,CSASYWGQGALGSYEQYF,TGCAGTGCTAGTTATTGGGGACAGGGGGCATTAGGGTCCTACGAGCAGTACTTC
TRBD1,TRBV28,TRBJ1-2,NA,CASTKTGTLYGYTF,TGTGCCAGCACTAAGACAGGGACCCTCTATGGCTACACCTTC
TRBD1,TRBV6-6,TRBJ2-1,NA,CASSPLLGQGADEQFF,TGTGCCAGCAGTCCTTTATTGGGACAGGGCGCTGATGAGCAGTTCTTC
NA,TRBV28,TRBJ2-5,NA,CASTLRETQYF,TGTGCCAGCACCCTACGGGAGACCCAGTACTTC
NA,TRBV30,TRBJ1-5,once,CAWSVQAQPQHF,TGTGCCTGGAGTGTACAAGCGCAGCCCCAGCATTTT
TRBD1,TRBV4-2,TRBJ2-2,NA,CASSQDHRGRTGELFF,TGTGCCAGCAGCCAAGACCACAGGGGGCGGACCGGGGAGCTGTTTTTT
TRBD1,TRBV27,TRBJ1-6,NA,CASRKKGASYNSPLHF,TGTGCCAGCAGAAAAAAGGGGGCCTCCTATAATTCACCCCTCCACTTT
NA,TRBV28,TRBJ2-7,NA,CASSLSQGLPYEQYF,TGTGCCAGCAGTTTATCCCAGGGACTCCCCTACGAGCAGTACTTC
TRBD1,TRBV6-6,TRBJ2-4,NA,CASSYVGQGQYF,TGTGCCAGCAGTTACGTCGGACAGGGTCAGTACTTC
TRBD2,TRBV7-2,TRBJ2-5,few,CASSLRRGGWETQYF,TGTGCCAGCAGCTTACGGCGGGGGGGATGGGAGACCCAGTACTTC
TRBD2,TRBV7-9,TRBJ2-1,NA,CASSLRTSGGAQFF,TGTGCCAGCAGCTTAAGGACTAGCGGGGGGGCCCAGTTCTTC
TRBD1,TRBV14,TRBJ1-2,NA,CASSQDALLRGSIGYTF,TGTGCCAGCAGCCAAGACGCCCTCCTCAGGGGGTCGATAGGCTACACCTTC
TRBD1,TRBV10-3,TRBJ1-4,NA,CAISATGLGEKLFF,TGTGCCATCAGTGCGACAGGGTTGGGCGAAAAACTGTTTTTT
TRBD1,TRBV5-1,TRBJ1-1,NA,CASSFRPTGGLNTEAFF,TGCGCCAGCAGCTTTCGGCCGACAGGGGGTTTGAACACTGAAGCTTTCTTT
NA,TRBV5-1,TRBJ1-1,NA,CASKFASSNTEAFF,TGCGCCAGCAAATTTGCGTCATCAAACACTGAAGCTTTCTTT
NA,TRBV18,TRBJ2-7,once,CASSSQELEQYF,TGTGCCAGCTCATCACAGGAGCTCGAGCAGTACTTC
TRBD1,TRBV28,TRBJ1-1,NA,CASSRTGLGTEAFF,TGTGCCAGCAGTCGGACAGGGCTAGGCACTGAAGCTTTCTTT
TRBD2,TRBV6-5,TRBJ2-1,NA,CASSYSERELSNEQFF,TGTGCCAGCAGTTACTCGGAGCGGGAGTTATCCAATGAGCAGTTCTTC
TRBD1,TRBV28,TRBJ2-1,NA,CASSTPGQDSYNEQFF,TGTGCCAGCAGTACACCGGGACAGGACAGCTACAATGAGCAGTTCTTC
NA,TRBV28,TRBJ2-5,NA,CATIGAIRQTQYF,TGTGCCACGATAGGGGCAATCAGACAGACCCAGTACTTC
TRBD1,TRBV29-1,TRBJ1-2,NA,CSVEPGGLGYTF,TGCAGCGTTGAGCCAGGGGGCTTGGGCTACACCTTC
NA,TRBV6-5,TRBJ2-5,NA,CASSNWAQETQYF,TGTGCCAGCAGCAACTGGGCTCAAGAGACCCAGTACTTC
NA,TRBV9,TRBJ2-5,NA,CASSVSPRGVQETQYF,TGTGCCAGCAGCGTATCCCCTCGGGGTGTCCAAGAGACCCAGTACTTC
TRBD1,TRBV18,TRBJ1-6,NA,CASSPRQGGLNSPLHF,TGTGCCAGCTCACCCAGACAGGGAGGCCTGAATTCACCCCTCCACTTT
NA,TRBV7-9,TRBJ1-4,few,CASSLRGSALFF,TGTGCCAGCAGCTTAAGGGGTTCGGCGCTGTTTTTT
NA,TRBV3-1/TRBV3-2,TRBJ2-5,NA,CASGFRETQYF,TGTGCCAGCGGTTTCCGGGAGACCCAGTACTTC
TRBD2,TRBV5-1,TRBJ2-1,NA,CASSLSGAGAEQFF,TGCGCCAGCAGCTTGAGTGGGGCGGGAGCTGAGCAGTTCTTC
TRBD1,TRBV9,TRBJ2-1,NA,CASSSTGTAYNEQFF,TGTGCCAGCAGCTCCACCGGGACAGCTTACAATGAGCAGTTCTTC
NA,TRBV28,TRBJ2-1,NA,CASSFAASWDNEQFF,TGTGCCAGCAGTTTTGCGGCTAGTTGGGACAATGAGCAGTTCTTC
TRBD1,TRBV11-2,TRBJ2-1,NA,CASRDRGRRVNEQFF,TGTGCCAGCCGGGACAGGGGGCGCCGGGTGAATGAGCAGTTCTTC
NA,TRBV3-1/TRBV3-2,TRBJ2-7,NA,CASSQAGYEQYF,TGTGCCAGCAGCCAAGCAGGATACGAGCAGTACTTC
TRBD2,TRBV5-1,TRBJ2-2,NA,CASSLAGLAGISGELFF,TGCGCCAGCAGCTTGGCGGGTCTAGCGGGGATCTCGGGGGAGCTGTTTTTT